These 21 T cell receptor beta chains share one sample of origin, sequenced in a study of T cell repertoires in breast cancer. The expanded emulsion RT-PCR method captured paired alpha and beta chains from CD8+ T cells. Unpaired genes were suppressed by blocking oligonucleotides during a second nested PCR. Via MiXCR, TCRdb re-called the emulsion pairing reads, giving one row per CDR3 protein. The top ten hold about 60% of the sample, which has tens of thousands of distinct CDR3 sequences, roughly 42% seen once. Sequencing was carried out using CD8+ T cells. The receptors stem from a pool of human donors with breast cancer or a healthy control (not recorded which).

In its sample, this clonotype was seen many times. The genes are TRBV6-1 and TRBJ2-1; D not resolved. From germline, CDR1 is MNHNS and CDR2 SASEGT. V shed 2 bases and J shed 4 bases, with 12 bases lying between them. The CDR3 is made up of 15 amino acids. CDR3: CASSENLEAYNEQFF. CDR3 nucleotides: TGTGCCAGCAGTGAAAATCTAGAAGCGTACAATGAGCAGTTCTTC.

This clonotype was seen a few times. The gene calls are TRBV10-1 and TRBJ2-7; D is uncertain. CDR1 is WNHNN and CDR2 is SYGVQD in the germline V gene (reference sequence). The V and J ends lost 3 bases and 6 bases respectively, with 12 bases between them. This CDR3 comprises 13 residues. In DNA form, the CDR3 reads TGCGCCAGCAGTGAAAATGCACTGATCGAGCAGTACTTC. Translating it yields CASSENALIEQYF.

CDR3 DNA sequence: TGTGCCAGCAGCCCTGGATCGGGACAGGGGACCTACGAGCAGTACTTC. It specifies CASSPGSGQGTYEQYF. V is TRBV7-3 and J is TRBJ2-7; TRBD1 matches 10 bases. Germline assignment: CDR1 SGHTA and CDR2 FQGTGA. The CDR3 sequence is 16 residues long. V lost 5 bases and J lost 2; bases outside the gene matches: 9.

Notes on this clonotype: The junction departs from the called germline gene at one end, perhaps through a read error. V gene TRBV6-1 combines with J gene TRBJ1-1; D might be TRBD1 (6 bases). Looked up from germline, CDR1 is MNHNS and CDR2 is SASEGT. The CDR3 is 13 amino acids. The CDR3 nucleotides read TGTGCCAGCAGCAAAACAGGGCACACTGAAGCTCTCTTT. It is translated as CASSKTGHTEALF.

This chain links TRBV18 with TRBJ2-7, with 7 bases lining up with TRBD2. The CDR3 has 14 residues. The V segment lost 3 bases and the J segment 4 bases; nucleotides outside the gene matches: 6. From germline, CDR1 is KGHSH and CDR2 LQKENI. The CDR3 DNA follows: TGTGCCAGCTCACCGGGGGGGGTTGGATACGAGCAGTACTTC. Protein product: CASSPGGVGYEQYF.

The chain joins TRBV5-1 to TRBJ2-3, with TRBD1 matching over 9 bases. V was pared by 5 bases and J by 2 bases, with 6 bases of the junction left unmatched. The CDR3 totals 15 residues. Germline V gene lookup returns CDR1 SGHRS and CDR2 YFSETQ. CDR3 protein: CASSRTGDYTDTQYF. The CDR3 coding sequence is TGCGCCAGCAGTAGGACAGGGGATTACACAGATACGCAGTATTTT.

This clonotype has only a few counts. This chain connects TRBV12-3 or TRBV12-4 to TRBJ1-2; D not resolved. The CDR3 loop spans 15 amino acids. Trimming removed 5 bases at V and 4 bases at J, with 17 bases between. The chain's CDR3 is CASSDRVWEGYGYTF. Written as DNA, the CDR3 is TGTGCCAGCAGTGACCGGGTTTGGGAGGGCTATGGCTACACCTTC.

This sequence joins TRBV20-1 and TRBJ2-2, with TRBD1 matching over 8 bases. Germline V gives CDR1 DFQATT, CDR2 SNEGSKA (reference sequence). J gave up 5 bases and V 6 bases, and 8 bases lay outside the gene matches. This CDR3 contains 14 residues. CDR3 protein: CSATDRVGTGELFF. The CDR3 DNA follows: TGCAGTGCCACGGACAGGGTCGGTACCGGGGAGCTGTTTTTT.

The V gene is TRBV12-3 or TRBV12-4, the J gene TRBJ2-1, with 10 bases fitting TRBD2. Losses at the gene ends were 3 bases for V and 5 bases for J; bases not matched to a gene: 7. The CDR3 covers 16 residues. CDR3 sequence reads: CASSFKREGQDNEQFF. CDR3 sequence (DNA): TGTGCCAGCAGTTTCAAGCGGGAGGGCCAGGACAATGAGCAGTTCTTC.

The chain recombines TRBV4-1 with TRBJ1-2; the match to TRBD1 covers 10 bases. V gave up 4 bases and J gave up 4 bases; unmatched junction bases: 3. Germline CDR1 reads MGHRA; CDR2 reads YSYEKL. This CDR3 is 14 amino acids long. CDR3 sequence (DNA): TGCGCCAGCAGCCCGGGACAGGGGACCTATGGCTACACCTTC. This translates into CASSPGQGTYGYTF.

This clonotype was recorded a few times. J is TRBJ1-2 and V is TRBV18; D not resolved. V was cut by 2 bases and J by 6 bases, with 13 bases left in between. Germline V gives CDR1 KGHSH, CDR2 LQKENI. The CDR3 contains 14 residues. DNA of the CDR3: TGTGCCAGCTCACCAGTGCCGGGCAATGATGGCTACACCTTC. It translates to CASSPVPGNDGYTF.

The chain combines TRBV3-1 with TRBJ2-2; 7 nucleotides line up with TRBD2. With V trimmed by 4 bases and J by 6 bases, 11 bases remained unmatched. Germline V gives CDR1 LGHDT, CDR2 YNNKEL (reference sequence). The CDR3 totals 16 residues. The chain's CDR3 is CASSLHLRESAGELFF. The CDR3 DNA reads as TGTGCCAGCAGCCTCCATTTGCGGGAGTCGGCCGGGGAGCTGTTTTTT.

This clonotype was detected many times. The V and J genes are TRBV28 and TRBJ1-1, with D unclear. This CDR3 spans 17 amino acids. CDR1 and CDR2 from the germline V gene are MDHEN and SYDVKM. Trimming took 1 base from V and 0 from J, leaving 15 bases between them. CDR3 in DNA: TGTGCCAGCAGTTTATCAGCCGGACCTCGAATGAACACTGAAGCTTTCTTT. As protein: CASSLSAGPRMNTEAFF.

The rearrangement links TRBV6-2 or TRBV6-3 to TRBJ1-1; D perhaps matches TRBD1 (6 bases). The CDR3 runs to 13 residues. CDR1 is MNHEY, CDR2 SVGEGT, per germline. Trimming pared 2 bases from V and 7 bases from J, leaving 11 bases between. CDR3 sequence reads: CASSYNRVFEAFF. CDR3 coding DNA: TGTGCCAGCAGTTACAACAGGGTCTTTGAAGCTTTCTTT.

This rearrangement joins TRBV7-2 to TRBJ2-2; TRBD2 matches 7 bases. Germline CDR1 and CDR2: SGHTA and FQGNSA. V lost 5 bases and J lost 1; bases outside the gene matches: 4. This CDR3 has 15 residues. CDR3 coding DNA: TGTGCCAGCAGCCCGGGACTATTGAACACCGGGGAGCTGTTTTTT. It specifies CASSPGLLNTGELFF.

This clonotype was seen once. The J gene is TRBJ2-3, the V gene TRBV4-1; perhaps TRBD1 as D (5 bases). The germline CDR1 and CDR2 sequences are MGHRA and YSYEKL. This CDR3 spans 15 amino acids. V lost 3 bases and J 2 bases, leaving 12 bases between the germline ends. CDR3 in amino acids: CASSHSQGLTDTQYF. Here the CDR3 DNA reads TGCGCCAGCAGCCACTCTCAGGGCCTCACAGATACGCAGTATTTT.

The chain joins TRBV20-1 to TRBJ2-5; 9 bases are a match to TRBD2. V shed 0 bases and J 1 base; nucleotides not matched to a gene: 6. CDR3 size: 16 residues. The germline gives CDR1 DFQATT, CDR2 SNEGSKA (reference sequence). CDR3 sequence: CSARDPSGAPQETQYF. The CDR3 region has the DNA TGCAGTGCTAGAGACCCTAGCGGGGCGCCCCAAGAGACCCAGTACTTC.

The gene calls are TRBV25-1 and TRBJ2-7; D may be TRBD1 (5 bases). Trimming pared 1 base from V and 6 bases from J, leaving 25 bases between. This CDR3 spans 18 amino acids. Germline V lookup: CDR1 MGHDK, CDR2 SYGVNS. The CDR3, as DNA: TGTGCCAGCAGTGAATTTCTCTGTGGCAGGGAAAGGGTATGCGAGCAGTACTTC. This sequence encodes CASSEFLCGRERVCEQYF.

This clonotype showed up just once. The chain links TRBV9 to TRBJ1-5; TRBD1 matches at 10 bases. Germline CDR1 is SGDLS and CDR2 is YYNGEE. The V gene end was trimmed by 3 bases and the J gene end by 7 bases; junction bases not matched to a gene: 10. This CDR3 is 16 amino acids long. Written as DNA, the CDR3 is TGTGCCAGCAGCGGAGCGCCGGGGACAGGGGAACAGCCCCAGCATTTT. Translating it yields CASSGAPGTGEQPQHF.

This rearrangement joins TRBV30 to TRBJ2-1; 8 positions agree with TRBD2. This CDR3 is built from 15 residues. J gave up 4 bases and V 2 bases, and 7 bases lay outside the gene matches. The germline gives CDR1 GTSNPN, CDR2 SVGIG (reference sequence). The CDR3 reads CAWSSTGLDYNEQFF. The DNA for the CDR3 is TGTGCCTGGAGTTCGACGGGACTAGATTACAATGAGCAGTTCTTC.

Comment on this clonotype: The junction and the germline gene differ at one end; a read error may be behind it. The chain's CDR3 is CATDRGYAEAFF. The DNA for the CDR3 is TGCGCCACGGACAGGGGTTATGCTGAAGCTTTCTTT. The rearrangement joins TRBV6-2 or TRBV6-3 to TRBJ1-1, with 9 bases that match TRBD1. Germline V gene lookup returns CDR1 MNHEY and CDR2 SVGEGT. CDR3 size: 12 residues.